Following are 26 T cell receptor beta chains from one sample sequenced in a study of blood T cell repertoires in COVID-19 (dated by TCRdb to the early 2020s). The method was the immunoSEQ multiplex PCR assay. As stored in TCRdb, this immuneACCESS dataset retains in-frame rearrangements with V and J assigned. A fraction of the clones does not appear; measured against another copy, unresolved V genes explain less than half of the discrepancy, and the remainder lacks a known reason. The sample yields about 330,000 clones; 80% to 90% were counted once. The ten largest make up roughly a tenth of the sample. Sequenced material: peripheral blood. The receptors stem from a man under 40 with COVID-19, enrolled during active disease.

The chain links TRBV6-5 to TRBJ1-2; 7 nucleotides align to TRBD1. This CDR3 has 14 amino acids. J lost 8 bases, V lost 6 bases, and 12 bases had no gene match. The germline V gene has CDR1 MNHEY and CDR2 SVGAGI. The CDR3 is CASSNDRTGPGYTF. Here the CDR3 DNA reads TGTGCCAGCAGCAACGACCGGACAGGTCCAGGCTACACCTTC.

This chain joins TRBV19 and TRBJ1-2, with D unresolved. The CDR3 is 14 residues long. V was trimmed by 7 bases and J by 5 bases, leaving 17 bases between them. The germline V gene has CDR1 LNHDA and CDR2 SQIVND (reference sequence). The CDR3 region is CASITKARPYGYTF. CDR3 sequence (DNA): TGTGCCAGTATTACGAAGGCCAGGCCTTATGGCTACACCTTC.

V usage is TRBV7-3 and J usage is TRBJ1-1; TRBD1 is a possible D gene (6 bases). Trimming shortened V by 5 bases and J by 1 base, and 11 bases separated the two germline ends. The CDR3 loop spans 14 amino acids. Germline assignment: CDR1 SGHTA and CDR2 FQGTGA. CDR3 nucleotides: TGTGCCAGCAGCCCGGGACACCAGAACACTGAAGCTTTCTTT. Translation: CASSPGHQNTEAFF.

The chain recombines TRBV18 with TRBJ2-7; D is uncertain. The CDR3 extends over 13 amino acids. CDR1 and CDR2 (germline): KGHSH, LQKENI. Deletions cut 0 bases from V and 5 bases from J, with 8 bases between. CDR3 in amino acids: CASSPPASDEQYF. CDR3 in DNA: TGTGCCAGCTCACCACCAGCCAGCGACGAGCAGTACTTC.

The V and J genes are TRBV29-1 and TRBJ1-1, with D possibly being TRBD1 (5 bases). CDR3 length equals 12 residues. Germline loops: CDR1 SQVTM, CDR2 ANQGSEA. Trimming left V 4 bases short and J 2 bases short, with 8 bases between. The DNA of the CDR3 is TGCAGCGTTGTTGGGGCAAACACTGAAGCTTTCTTT. Amino acids: CSVVGANTEAFF.

The genes are TRBV5-1 and TRBJ1-1; D gene uncertain. CDR1 SGHRS and CDR2 YFSETQ come from the germline V gene. This CDR3 comprises 13 residues. The ends were cut back, 4 bases at V and 1 base at J, with 8 bases in the middle. This CDR3 is CASSLQSNTEAFF. CDR3 coding DNA: TGCGCCAGCAGCCTACAGTCGAACACTGAAGCTTTCTTT.

The chain recombines TRBV19 with TRBJ2-2; D is uncertain. CDR3 length: 17 amino acids. V lost 6 bases, J lost 10 bases, and 27 bases lay in between. Germline V gene sequence: CDR1 LNHDA, CDR2 SQIVND (reference sequence). CDR3 sequence: CASRPSVWQSVPAELFF. The CDR3, as DNA: TGTGCCAGTAGACCCTCGGTATGGCAGAGCGTGCCGGCGGAGCTGTTTTTT.

For this clone: Other DNA sequences within the sample encode an identical CDR3. This chain uses TRBV5-1 with TRBJ1-1; D is possibly TRBD1 (5 bases). The CDR3 consists of 14 residues. V shed 3 bases and J shed 0 bases, with 9 bases lying between them. Germline V CDR1 and CDR2: SGHRS, YFSETQ. In DNA, the CDR3 is TGCGCCAGCAGCTCCCAGGGTCTGAACACTGAAGCTTTCTTT. Amino acid sequence: CASSSQGLNTEAFF.

The V and J genes are TRBV7-9 and TRBJ2-7, with 9 nucleotides matching TRBD2. The CDR3 runs to 15 residues. Germline CDR1 is SEHNR and CDR2 is FQNEAQ (reference sequence). Trimming removed 6 bases from V and 0 bases from J; junction bases left unmatched: 6. CDR3 bases: TGTGCCAGCAGTAGGCCAGCGGGGGGCTCCTACGAGCAGTACTTC. It encodes CASSRPAGGSYEQYF.

The gene calls are TRBV2 and TRBJ2-7; D unclear. The CDR3 sequence is 11 residues long. Germline V gene sequence: CDR1 SNHLY, CDR2 FYNNEI. Deletions cut 5 bases from V and 9 bases from J, with 11 bases between. The CDR3 spells CASSPARGQYF. DNA for the CDR3: TGTGCCAGCAGTCCCGCAAGAGGGCAGTACTTC.

The genes are TRBV5-1 and TRBJ2-1; 10 positions match TRBD1. Losses at the gene ends were 4 bases for V and 2 bases for J; bases not matched to a gene: 6. The CDR3 totals 16 residues. The V gene's germline CDR1 is SGHRS and CDR2 YFSETQ. The CDR3 nucleotides are TGCGCCAGCAGCCCGGGCGGGACAGGGGCCTACAATGAGCAGTTCTTC. It translates to CASSPGGTGAYNEQFF.

The V and J genes are TRBV11-2 and TRBJ1-1; D is uncertain. The CDR3 covers 13 residues. Germline CDR1 reads SGHAT; CDR2 reads FQNNGV. The CDR3 protein is CVSKRSLSSEAFF. CDR3 DNA: TGTGTTTCGAAGCGGAGCCTCTCCTCTGAAGCTTTCTTT. Together with reference TRBV11-2 and TRBJ1-1, the CDR3 gives the full variable domain: EAGVAQSPRYKIIEKRQSVAFWCNPISGHATLYWYQQILGQGPKLLIQFQNNGVVDDSQLPKDRFSAERLKGVDSTLKIQPAKLEDSAVYLCVSKRSLSSEAFFGQGTRLTVV.

Details on this clone: This specimen includes other DNA sequences encoding the same CDR3. The chain joins TRBV5-4 to TRBJ2-3, with 8 positions matching TRBD1. This CDR3 spans 14 amino acids. Germline V gene sequence: CDR1 SGHNT, CDR2 YYREEE (reference sequence). With V trimmed by 4 bases and J by 3 bases, 4 bases remained unmatched. The CDR3 protein is CASSLQGATDTQYF. The CDR3 DNA sequence: TGTGCCAGCAGCCTCCAGGGGGCAACAGATACGCAGTATTTT.

The V call is TRBV15, the J call TRBJ1-1; a possible D gene is TRBD1 (6 bases). The CDR3 extends over 12 amino acids. V was pared by 3 bases and J by 7 bases, with 9 bases between. Germline V gene data show CDR1 as LNHNV and CDR2 as YYDKDF (reference sequence). The CDR3 loop reads CATSSDRREAFF. For the CDR3, the DNA is TGTGCCACCAGCAGCGACAGGCGTGAAGCTTTCTTT.

The chain employs TRBV27 and TRBJ1-3; D gene uncertain. Germline CDR1 is MNHEY and CDR2 is SMNVEV (reference sequence). There are 12 residues in the CDR3. V was cut by 5 bases and J by 4 bases, with 6 bases left in between. CDR3 residues: CASSLLGNTIYF. The CDR3 DNA reads TGTGCCAGCAGTCTCCTAGGAAACACCATATATTTT.

The J gene is TRBJ2-1, the V gene TRBV6-2 or TRBV6-3, with 7 bases identical to TRBD2. The CDR3 consists of 15 residues. V was clipped by 2 bases and J by 7 bases; unmatched bases: 8. In germline, CDR1 is MNHEY, CDR2 SVGEGT. The CDR3 region has the DNA TGTGCCAGCAGTTACGAGACTAGCCCACCTAATGAGCAGTTCTTC. Translating it yields CASSYETSPPNEQFF.

The chain combines TRBV4-3 with TRBJ2-1; possibly TRBD2 for D (6 bases). V gave up 0 bases and J gave up 0 bases, with 9 bases separating them. The CDR3 has 16 amino acids. Germline V gene data show CDR1 as LGHNA and CDR2 as YSLEER. The CDR3 here is CASSQEFGGSYNEQFF. CDR3 DNA sequence: TGCGCCAGCAGCCAAGAATTCGGGGGCTCCTACAATGAGCAGTTCTTC.

The rearrangement links TRBV12-5 to TRBJ1-3; maybe TRBD1 (5 bases). The V end lost 8 bases, the J end lost 0 bases, and 8 bases lay between the germline ends. CDR3 size: 13 residues. Per the germline V gene, CDR1 is LGHNT and CDR2 is FRNRAP. CDR3 sequence reads: CASQGSSGNTIYF. The CDR3 DNA reads as TGTGCTAGTCAGGGCAGCTCTGGAAACACCATATATTTT.

The V gene is TRBV19, the J gene TRBJ1-4; D is unclear. CDR3 length: 17 amino acids. Trimming removed 10 bases at V and 3 bases at J, with 24 bases between. Germline V lookup: CDR1 LNHDA, CDR2 SQIVND (reference sequence). The CDR3 region has the DNA TGTGCCACCTCCCGACGGCGAAGCGGGTGGGCTAATGAAAAACTGTTTTTT. Translated, it gives CATSRRRSGWANEKLFF.

The rearrangement links TRBV24-1 to TRBJ2-1; 7 bases are a match to TRBD2. CDR3 length equals 17 residues. Unmatched junction bases numbered 8, after V lost 0 bases and J lost 4 bases. Germline V lookup: CDR1 KGHDR, CDR2 SFDVKD. Here the CDR3 DNA reads TGTGCCACCAGTGATTTGCTGAGCGGGGATCAATACAATGAGCAGTTCTTC. It yields the protein CATSDLLSGDQYNEQFF.

This clone was seen a few times. V is TRBV11-2 and J is TRBJ2-2, with 11 nucleotides matching TRBD2. J gave up 3 bases and V 3 bases, and 6 bases lay outside the gene matches. The CDR3 consists of 17 residues. Germline CDR1 reads SGHAT; CDR2 reads FQNNGV. In DNA form, the CDR3 reads TGTGCCAGCAGCTTGACTAGCGGGATGGCTTACACCGGGGAGCTGTTTTTT. It codes for CASSLTSGMAYTGELFF.

The chain uses TRBV27 and TRBJ2-5; possible D gene TRBD1, 6 bases. The V end lost 6 bases, the J end lost 1 base, and 18 bases lay between the germline ends. CDR3 length: 16 amino acids. Germline V gene lookup returns CDR1 MNHEY and CDR2 SMNVEV (reference sequence). The CDR3 protein is CASSPNRAPPQETQYF. The CDR3, as DNA: TGTGCCAGCAGCCCTAACAGGGCTCCCCCCCAAGAGACCCAGTACTTC.

The V gene is TRBV4-2, the J gene TRBJ2-5; TRBD2 matches at 10 bases. CDR1 is LGHNA, CDR2 YNFKEQ, per germline. V trimming: 0 bases; J trimming: 5 bases; junction bases outside the gene matches: 9. The CDR3 is 17 amino acids. Here the CDR3 reads CASSQDEIAGGAETQYF. The CDR3 DNA is TGTGCCAGCAGCCAAGATGAGATAGCGGGAGGTGCGGAGACCCAGTACTTC.

The chain is built from TRBV2 and TRBJ2-7; D remains unclear. CDR1 is SNHLY, CDR2 FYNNEI, per germline. The V end was cut by 5 bases, the J end by 0 bases, with 14 bases between. The CDR3 totals 15 residues. Here the CDR3 DNA reads TGTGCCAGCAGTTACGACACCAGCTACTCCTACGAGCAGTACTTC. It yields the protein CASSYDTSYSYEQYF.

A single count supports this clone. The chain joins TRBV27 to TRBJ1-2; D not resolved. Per germline, CDR1 MNHEY and CDR2 SMNVEV (reference sequence). The CDR3 runs to 11 residues. Trimming shortened V by 6 bases and J by 4 bases, and 6 bases separated the two germline ends. The CDR3 reads CASRSGYGYTF. The DNA for the CDR3 is TGTGCCAGCAGGTCGGGCTATGGCTACACCTTC.

V gene TRBV11-1 combines with J gene TRBJ2-7; the D gene is possibly TRBD1 (5 bases). CDR3 length equals 14 residues. Between the trimmed V and J ends, which lost 4 bases and 4 bases, there was a span of 14 bases. Per the germline V gene, CDR1 is SGHAT and CDR2 is FQDESV (reference sequence). CDR3 region: CASSSHFQGYEQYF. DNA of the CDR3: TGTGCCAGCAGCTCCCATTTCCAGGGATACGAGCAGTACTTC.